What follows are 18 T cell receptor beta chains derived from one specimen sequenced in a study of shared clonotypes between healthy human individuals. This table comes from immunoSEQ multiplex PCR, and its TCRdb copy is limited to in-frame clones, with some not included. Of about 690,000 clones listed, less than 95% are singletons. The sequencing input was memory CD8+ T cells from PBMCs. Subset here: CD45RO+ cells pooled with CCR7-negative TemRA cells. These receptors were taken from a man between 18 and 35 years old in good health. Some clones in this sample may be carry-over from other donors' samples.

The J gene is TRBJ2-1, the V gene TRBV27; 9 bases map to TRBD2. The CDR3 covers 15 residues. Per germline, CDR1 MNHEY and CDR2 SMNVEV (reference sequence). V dropped 2 bases and J dropped 9; count of bases not matched to a gene: 8. The CDR3 sequence: CASSLLAGSTGEQFF. The CDR3 DNA reads as TGTGCCAGCAGTTTACTAGCGGGGAGTACAGGTGAGCAGTTCTTC.

CDR3: CASSLFGYEQYF. Here the CDR3 DNA reads TGTGCCAGCAGCTTGTTCGGGTACGAGCAGTACTTC. V usage is TRBV5-6 and J usage is TRBJ2-7; no firm D call. This CDR3 comprises 12 residues. Trimming removed 1 base at V and 4 bases at J, with 6 bases between. Per the germline V gene, CDR1 is SGHDT and CDR2 is YYEEEE.

This clone appeared a single time. The chain couples TRBV6-5 to TRBJ2-7; possibly TRBD1 or TRBD2 for D (5 bases each). V gave up 6 bases and J gave up 2 bases, with 14 bases separating them. The CDR3 runs to 14 residues. Germline V gives CDR1 MNHEY, CDR2 SVGAGI. CDR3 region: CASSHRDLTYEQYF. Here the CDR3 DNA reads TGTGCCAGCAGCCACCGGGACCTCACCTACGAGCAGTACTTC.

The chain uses TRBV6-5 and TRBJ2-7, with D perhaps TRBD1 (6 bases). Germline V gene lookup returns CDR1 MNHEY and CDR2 SVGAGI. The CDR3 is 16 amino acids. V lost 0 bases to trimming and J lost 2 bases, with 14 bases between them. CDR3: CASSYSLGTSAYEQYF. The CDR3 nucleotides are TGTGCCAGCAGTTACTCCCTCGGGACATCAGCCTACGAGCAGTACTTC.

This chain uses TRBV27 with TRBJ2-1, with D possibly matching TRBD2 (5 bases). The ends were cut back, 0 bases at V and 4 bases at J, with 10 bases in the middle. CDR3 size: 15 residues. The germline V gene has CDR1 MNHEY and CDR2 SMNVEV (reference sequence). The CDR3 coding sequence is TGTGCCAGCAGTTTATCTGCTAGCTTGTACAATGAGCAGTTCTTC. It specifies CASSLSASLYNEQFF.

V gene TRBV6-5 combines with J gene TRBJ2-1; the D gene is possibly TRBD2 (6 bases). Trimming stripped 6 bases from V and 7 bases from J, with 16 bases between. The CDR3 spans 14 residues. Germline CDR1 and CDR2: MNHEY and SVGAGI. The CDR3 DNA sequence: TGTGCCAGCAGCTCCATTAGCGGCTTGAATGAGCAGTTCTTC. This codes for CASSSISGLNEQFF.

In DNA, the CDR3 is TGTGCCAGCAGCTTAGTCGAGACAGGGGGGTCTGAAGCTTTCTTT. It yields the protein CASSLVETGGSEAFF. This sequence joins TRBV7-8 and TRBJ1-1; 9 bases are shared with TRBD1. The CDR3 extends over 15 amino acids. The J segment lost 6 bases and the V segment lost 1 base, leaving 6 bases of the junction unmatched. The germline CDR1 and CDR2 sequences are SGHVS and FQNEAQ.

The V and J genes are TRBV7-2 and TRBJ2-5; tentative D call: TRBD2 (6 bases). Per germline, CDR1 SGHTA and CDR2 FQGNSA. CDR3 length: 18 amino acids. Trimming cost V 5 bases and J 4 bases, with 26 bases left between them. CDR3 nucleotides: TGTGCCAGCAGCCCCGTAGCCCTCCTGACTAGGAAAGGAGAGACCCAGTACTTC. Amino acid sequence: CASSPVALLTRKGETQYF. Drawing the rest from reference TRBV7-2 and TRBJ2-5, the complete variable domain is GAGVSQSPSNKVTEKGKDVELRCDPISGHTALYWYRQSLGQGLEFLIYFQGNSAPDKSGLPSDRFSAERTGGSVSTLTIQRTQQEDSAVYLCASSPVALLTRKGETQYFGPGTRLLVL.

V gene TRBV5-4 combines with J gene TRBJ2-4; possibly TRBD2 for D (6 bases). Looked up from germline, CDR1 is SGHNT and CDR2 is YYREEE (reference sequence). The V end lost 4 bases, the J end lost 0 bases, and 17 bases lay between the germline ends. The CDR3 spans 17 residues. CDR3 sequence (DNA): TGTGCCAGCAGCCCAGTGGGGCGGGGACTAGCCAAAAACATTCAGTACTTC. Its translation: CASSPVGRGLAKNIQYF.

The V gene is TRBV6-1, the J gene TRBJ1-1; D is uncertain. CDR3 length: 13 residues. CDR1 MNHNS and CDR2 SASEGT come from the germline V gene. V lost 2 bases and J lost 3, with 7 bases in between. For the CDR3, the DNA is TGTGCCAGCAGTGAACATCAGGACACTGAAGCTTTCTTT. Translated, it gives CASSEHQDTEAFF.

V gene TRBV5-6 combines with J gene TRBJ2-7, with D perhaps TRBD2 (6 bases). Trimming pared 4 bases from V and 2 bases from J, leaving 16 bases between. In germline, CDR1 is SGHDT, CDR2 YYEEEE. The CDR3 length is 15 residues. The CDR3 sequence is CASSPDGGRTYEQYF. In DNA, the CDR3 is TGTGCCAGCAGCCCTGACGGAGGGAGAACCTACGAGCAGTACTTC.

The chain combines TRBV29-1 with TRBJ2-2; D gene unclear. The CDR3 sequence is 13 residues long. Germline V gene sequence: CDR1 SQVTM, CDR2 ANQGSEA. The CDR3 DNA sequence: TGCTCGGCAGGAGACCCTAGAACCGGGGAGCTGTTTTTT. Protein product: CSAGDPRTGELFF.

A note on this clone: This CDR3 is also generated by other DNA sequences in the sample. The DNA for the CDR3 is TGTGCCAGCAGCGTAGTATCTGGGTACGAGCAGTACTTC. Amino acid sequence: CASSVVSGYEQYF. The V and J genes are TRBV9 and TRBJ2-7, with D unresolved. Germline values: CDR1 SGDLS, CDR2 YYNGEE. The CDR3 runs 13 residues. V was pared by 0 bases and J by 4 bases, with 8 bases between.

The CDR3 DNA sequence: TGTGCCAGCAGTTGGGGCTACGAGCAGTACTTC. This encodes CASSWGYEQYF. The chain carries TRBV28 and TRBJ2-7; D ambiguous. The CDR3 runs 11 residues. Germline CDR1 is MDHEN and CDR2 is SYDVKM. Deletions cut 4 bases from V and 3 bases from J, with 4 bases between.

Regarding this clone: Other DNA sequences in the sample encode the same CDR3. V gene TRBV9 combines with J gene TRBJ2-5, with D possibly being TRBD1 (5 bases). In germline, CDR1 is SGDLS, CDR2 YYNGEE. The CDR3 consists of 14 residues. Trimming left V 0 bases short and J 4 bases short, with 10 bases between. The CDR3 reads CASSVGGRAETQYF. In DNA, the CDR3 is TGTGCCAGCAGCGTAGGGGGCCGGGCAGAGACCCAGTACTTC. Full variable domain (outside the CDR3, taken from reference TRBV9 and TRBJ2-5): DSGVTQTPKHLITATGQRVTLRCSPRSGDLSVYWYQQSLDQGLQFLIQYYNGEERAKGNILERFSAQQFPDLHSELNLSSLELGDSALYFCASSVGGRAETQYFGPGTRLLVL.

The V call is TRBV9, the J call TRBJ2-6; D remains unclear. Per the germline V gene, CDR1 is SGDLS and CDR2 is YYNGEE. Trimming took off 0 bases at V and 0 bases at J, with 7 bases between the two ends. The CDR3 is made up of 16 amino acids. CDR3 sequence reads: CASSVDRYSGANVLTF. The CDR3 DNA reads as TGTGCCAGCAGCGTAGATCGGTACTCTGGGGCCAACGTCCTGACTTTC.

The V call is TRBV11-2, the J call TRBJ1-1; D not certain. Trimming left V 0 bases short and J 6 bases short, with 8 bases between. The CDR3 sequence is 13 residues long. Germline CDR1 reads SGHAT; CDR2 reads FQNNGV. The CDR3 DNA is TGTGCCAGCAGCTTAGATGCGGGCCCTGAAGCTTTCTTT. Residues: CASSLDAGPEAFF.

This clone was seen only once. The chain employs TRBV7-9 and TRBJ2-1; unclear D gene. This CDR3 spans 11 amino acids. Trimming removed 5 bases from V and 5 bases from J, with 4 bases in between. In germline, CDR1 is SEHNR, CDR2 FQNEAQ (reference sequence). CDR3 coding DNA: TGTGCCAGCAGCCAAGACAATGAGCAGTTCTTC. Amino acid sequence: CASSQDNEQFF. The full variable domain, with the rest looked up from reference TRBV7-9 and TRBJ2-1, is DTGVSQNPRHKITKRGQNVTFRCDPISEHNRLYWYRQTLGQGPEFLTYFQNEAQLEKSRLLSDRFSAERPKGSFSTLEIQRTEQGDSAMYLCASSQDNEQFFGPGTRLTVL.